Each of the 9 T cell receptor beta chains below was sequenced from the same sample in a study of technical replicates of blood from a handful of donors (dated by TCRdb to about 2017). Libraries were made using the immunoSEQ multiplex PCR assay. Here the immuneACCESS table is served through TCRdb, limited to in-frame sequences with V and J called. Missing clones are a known gap in these copies; in checked studies unresolved V genes cover under half, and the rest lacks a known reason. The sample has 95,000 or so clones on record, approximately 95% of them singletons. The ten largest clones capture roughly 0.3% of the sample. Sequenced sample: T cells isolated from PBMCs. Receptors originate from a human donor in good health.

V and J are TRBV28 and TRBJ2-7; no clear D. Germline assignment: CDR1 MDHEN and CDR2 SYDVKM. V lost 2 bases and J 0 bases, leaving 8 bases between the germline ends. This CDR3 region has 14 residues. The CDR3 DNA sequence: TGTGCCAGCAGTTTAGAACTGTTCTCCTACGAGCAGTACTTC. It yields the protein CASSLELFSYEQYF.

This chain joins TRBV28 and TRBJ2-1; TRBD1 aligns across 8 bases. V shed 9 bases and J 6 bases; nucleotides not matched to a gene: 1. Germline values: CDR1 MDHEN, CDR2 SYDVKM. The CDR3 has 11 amino acids. The DNA of the CDR3 is TGTGCCAGTACAGGGGGCAATGAGCAGTTCTTC. Translating gives CASTGGNEQFF.

This clone was seen a single time. The rearrangement links TRBV27 to TRBJ2-1; TRBD2 agrees at 11 bases. V gave up 6 bases and J gave up 4 bases; unmatched junction bases: 11. The CDR3 length is 17 residues. Germline V gene data show CDR1 as MNHEY and CDR2 as SMNVEV (reference sequence). CDR3 nucleotide sequence: TGTGCCAGCAGCCCAATCGCTAGCGGGAGGTCTTACAATGAGCAGTTCTTC. It is translated as CASSPIASGRSYNEQFF.

The V gene is TRBV5-1, the J gene TRBJ2-7; 7 bases match TRBD1. The CDR3 has 13 amino acids. The V gene's germline CDR1 is SGHRS and CDR2 YFSETQ. Trimming cost V 4 bases and J 3 bases; bases outside gene matches: 4. In DNA, the CDR3 is TGCGCCAGCAGCGTAAGGGACAGCTACGAGCAGTACTTC. It specifies CASSVRDSYEQYF.

The V gene is TRBV2, the J gene TRBJ2-3, with 11 positions matching TRBD2. The CDR3 spans 15 residues. Germline trimming cut 6 bases from V and 2 bases from J; bases unmatched to any gene: 4. From germline, CDR1 is SNHLY and CDR2 FYNNEI. The CDR3 DNA reads as TGTGCCAGCAGGGGGACTAGCGGAAACACAGATACGCAGTATTTT. It translates to CASRGTSGNTDTQYF.

The chain links TRBV27 to TRBJ1-4; D not resolved. Germline assignment: CDR1 MNHEY and CDR2 SMNVEV (reference sequence). The ends were cut back, 6 bases at V and 8 bases at J, with 10 bases in the middle. This CDR3 has 12 amino acids. CDR3 DNA sequence: TGTGCCAGCAGGGGAGTGGGGGAAAAACTGTTTTTT. This gives the protein CASRGVGEKLFF.

Concerning this clone: Other DNA sequences within the sample encode an identical CDR3. V is TRBV19 and J is TRBJ2-7, with D possibly TRBD2 on 6 matching bases. The V gene's germline CDR1 is LNHDA and CDR2 SQIVND (reference sequence). V lost 3 bases and J lost 0, with 9 bases in between. The CDR3 sequence is 14 residues long. The CDR3 reads CASSIPGLSYEQYF. CDR3 bases: TGTGCCAGTAGTATCCCGGGACTCTCCTACGAGCAGTACTTC.

V gene TRBV6-5 combines with J gene TRBJ1-1; D is possibly TRBD1 (6 bases). Trimming pared 2 bases from V and 3 bases from J, leaving 13 bases between. The length of the CDR3 is 15 residues. In germline, CDR1 is MNHEY, CDR2 SVGAGI. The CDR3 region is CASSYDDRLDTEAFF. CDR3 bases: TGTGCCAGCAGTTACGACGACAGGTTGGACACTGAAGCTTTCTTT.

The CDR3: CASSVGLAENIQYF. In DNA form, the CDR3 reads TGTGCCAGCAGCGTAGGGCTAGCGGAAAACATTCAGTACTTC. V is TRBV9 and J is TRBJ2-4; 7 positions match TRBD2. Germline values: CDR1 SGDLS, CDR2 YYNGEE. V was clipped by 0 bases and J by 5 bases; unmatched bases: 2. The CDR3 runs 14 residues.